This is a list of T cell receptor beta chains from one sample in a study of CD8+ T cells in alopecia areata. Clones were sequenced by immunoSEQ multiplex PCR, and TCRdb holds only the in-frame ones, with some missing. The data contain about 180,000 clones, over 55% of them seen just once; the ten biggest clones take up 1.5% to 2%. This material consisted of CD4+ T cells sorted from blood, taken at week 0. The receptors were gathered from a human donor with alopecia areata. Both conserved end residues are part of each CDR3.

CDR3aa: CATGITGGWSGEQYF
j_gene: TRBJ2-7
v_gene: TRBV10-3

CDR3aa: CASSQQGHSTDTQYF
j_gene: TRBJ2-3
v_gene: TRBV4-1

CDR3aa: CASQLAGVARSYNEQFF
j_gene: TRBJ2-1
v_gene: TRBV5-1

CDR3aa: CASSQGQGLTEQYF
j_gene: TRBJ2-7
v_gene: TRBV4-3

CDR3aa: CAWLAGEDTQYF
j_gene: TRBJ2-3
v_gene: TRBV30

CDR3aa: CAWARGVGYTF
j_gene: TRBJ1-2
v_gene: TRBV30

CDR3aa: CASSGRTDTQYF
j_gene: TRBJ2-3
v_gene: TRBV7-2

CDR3aa: CAWRERAAQAFF
j_gene: TRBJ1-1
v_gene: TRBV30

CDR3aa: CAWGTSGGQRQYF
j_gene: TRBJ2-7
v_gene: TRBV30

CDR3aa: CAGKGGITEAFF
j_gene: TRBJ1-1
v_gene: TRBV30

CDR3aa: CASSVRPLGLAKNIQYF
j_gene: TRBJ2-4
v_gene: TRBV6-1

CDR3aa: CASSGGGSNYNEQYF
j_gene: TRBJ2-7
v_gene: TRBV27

CDR3aa: CAWSVLDWPIQF
j_gene: TRBJ1-2
v_gene: TRBV30

CDR3aa: CAWGLGLQETQYF
j_gene: TRBJ2-5
v_gene: TRBV30

CDR3aa: CASITGWDSPLHF
j_gene: TRBJ1-6
v_gene: TRBV2

CDR3aa: CASSNTWRGAGANVLTF
j_gene: TRBJ2-6
v_gene: TRBV5-6

CDR3aa: CASTRNWNSPLHF
j_gene: TRBJ1-6
v_gene: TRBV19

CDR3aa: CASSKFVGLGVTDTQYF
j_gene: TRBJ2-3
v_gene: TRBV2

CDR3aa: CASSLEGLAENIQYF
j_gene: TRBJ2-4
v_gene: TRBV11-2

CDR3aa: CASSSSWTSGGTTDTQYF
j_gene: TRBJ2-3
v_gene: TRBV5-1

CDR3aa: CAWSAPRQGNYGYTF
j_gene: TRBJ1-2
v_gene: TRBV30

CDR3aa: CSVIGEGNQPQHF
j_gene: TRBJ1-5
v_gene: TRBV29-1

CDR3aa: CASSSTTGVNTQYF
j_gene: TRBJ2-3
v_gene: TRBV5-1

CDR3aa: CSAGVGAESTVTQYF
j_gene: TRBJ2-3
v_gene: TRBV29-1

CDR3aa: CASSTLRQGLYEQYF
j_gene: TRBJ2-7
v_gene: TRBV18

CDR3aa: CASSDGQGASPLHF
j_gene: TRBJ1-6
v_gene: TRBV19

CDR3aa: CASSFTQGASTEAFF
j_gene: TRBJ1-1
v_gene: TRBV6-6

CDR3aa: CSARSPGLPFF
j_gene: TRBJ2-1
v_gene: TRBV20-1

CDR3aa: CSVRGDYGYTF
j_gene: TRBJ1-2
v_gene: TRBV29-1

CDR3aa: CSVELGRTAPQFF
j_gene: TRBJ2-1
v_gene: TRBV29-1

CDR3aa: CSAMGQGITEAFF
j_gene: TRBJ1-1
v_gene: TRBV29-1

CDR3aa: CAWTEGAKDIQYF
j_gene: TRBJ2-4
v_gene: TRBV30

CDR3aa: CASTPGVNTEAFF
j_gene: TRBJ1-1
v_gene: TRBV7-2

CDR3aa: CSVEEGGSTEAFF
j_gene: TRBJ1-1
v_gene: TRBV29-1

CDR3aa: CSVPSWLLGGYTF
j_gene: TRBJ1-2
v_gene: TRBV29-1

CDR3aa: CASKVQGSNQPQHF
j_gene: TRBJ1-5
v_gene: TRBV19

CDR3aa: CASSFHSGAGDTQYF
j_gene: TRBJ2-3
v_gene: TRBV11-2

CDR3aa: CASSHGTGDGYTF
j_gene: TRBJ1-2
v_gene: TRBV7-2